The 13 T cell receptor beta chains listed next were all sequenced from one sample in a study of blood T cell repertoires in COVID-19. TCRdb's table, derived via immunoSEQ multiplex PCR, lists solely in-frame clones and lacks some. This sample has 200,000 to 250,000 clones, with approximately 82% found just once. Sequencing was done on a sample of peripheral blood. The receptors were sampled from a woman aged 80 or over with acute or convalescent COVID-19.

The rearrangement links TRBV19 to TRBJ2-7, with 11 bases fitting TRBD2. The CDR3 contains 16 residues. V lost 3 bases and J lost 2; bases outside the gene matches: 6. CDR1 is LNHDA and CDR2 is SQIVND in the germline V gene (reference sequence). The CDR3 reads CASSIRGTSGTYEQYF. The CDR3 DNA follows: TGTGCCAGTAGTATCCGGGGGACTAGCGGAACCTACGAGCAGTACTTC.

The rearrangement uses TRBV6-6 and TRBJ2-1, with TRBD1 as a possible D gene (6 bases). This CDR3 contains 12 residues. The V and J ends lost 7 bases and 10 bases respectively, with 14 bases between them. Germline V gene sequence: CDR1 MNHNY, CDR2 SVGAGI (reference sequence). The CDR3 coding sequence is TGTGCCAGCACCAAAACAGGGCGCGAGCAGTTCTTC. Translating gives CASTKTGREQFF.

In DNA, the CDR3 is TGTGCCAGTAGTCCCGGGAGCCGCACATACAATGAGCAGTTCTTC. This gives the protein CASSPGSRTYNEQFF. V usage is TRBV19 and J usage is TRBJ2-1; a possible D gene is TRBD2 (6 bases). The V end was cut by 5 bases, the J end by 4 bases, with 15 bases between. CDR1 LNHDA and CDR2 SQIVND come from the germline V gene (reference sequence). CDR3 size: 15 residues.

The chain combines TRBV29-1 with TRBJ2-2, with 7 bases lining up with TRBD2. Germline-derived CDR1 and CDR2 are SQVTM and ANQGSEA. V was clipped by 0 bases and J by 5 bases; unmatched bases: 6. This CDR3 is built from 15 residues. This chain's CDR3 is CSVEDPWTRTGELFF. CDR3 bases: TGCAGCGTTGAAGACCCCTGGACTAGGACCGGGGAGCTGTTTTTT.

There are a few counts of this clone. The chain combines TRBV4-1 with TRBJ1-5; TRBD1 aligns across 8 bases. The CDR3 sequence is 16 residues long. Trimming at V came to 2 bases and at J to 2 bases, leaving 5 bases not matched to a gene. Germline V gives CDR1 MGHRA, CDR2 YSYEKL. CDR3: CASSQTGGIGNQPQHF. The DNA for the CDR3 is TGCGCCAGCAGCCAAACAGGGGGAATAGGCAATCAGCCCCAGCATTTT.

DNA for the CDR3: TGTGCCAGTTACGCACCTACTTATAATTCACCCCTCCACTTT. Encoded protein: CASYAPTYNSPLHF. This rearrangement joins TRBV28 to TRBJ1-6; D gene ambiguous. The CDR3 covers 14 residues. Germline values: CDR1 MDHEN, CDR2 SYDVKM. V was shortened by 9 bases and J by 4 bases, with 13 bases between the two germline ends.

This chain links TRBV3-1 (or the pseudogene TRBV3-2) with TRBJ2-7, with 16 bases that match TRBD2. The CDR3 has 16 residues. From germline, CDR1 is LGHDT and CDR2 YNNKEL (reference sequence). The junction had 4 bases not matched to a gene; V was cut back by 4 bases and J by 4 bases. The CDR3 sequence: CASSPGLAGGQYEQYF. CDR3 in DNA: TGTGCCAGCAGCCCGGGACTAGCGGGGGGGCAGTACGAGCAGTACTTC.

The chain combines TRBV25-1 with TRBJ1-1, with a weak D call TRBD1 (5 bases). The germline V and J ends were trimmed by 3 bases and 7 bases, with 15 bases remaining between them. Germline V gene lookup returns CDR1 MGHDK and CDR2 SYGVNS. This CDR3 is 14 amino acids long. The CDR3 reads CASSEAGLNGEAFF. The CDR3 DNA is TGTGCCAGCAGTGAGGCAGGGCTGAACGGTGAAGCTTTCTTT.

V is TRBV12-3 or TRBV12-4 and J is TRBJ1-2; D unresolved. CDR3 length: 11 amino acids. Trimming pared 6 bases from V and 5 bases from J, leaving 7 bases between. This CDR3 is CASSRQYGYTF. The CDR3 bases are TGTGCCAGCAGCAGGCAGTATGGCTACACCTTC.

This sequence joins TRBV6-6 and TRBJ1-6; D uncertain. The CDR3 loop spans 15 amino acids. The ends were cut back, 0 bases at V and 7 bases at J, with 10 bases in the middle. Germline V gene data show CDR1 as MNHNY and CDR2 as SVGAGI (reference sequence). DNA of the CDR3: TGTGCCAGCAGTTACTCAGGAGTAGAGAATTCACCCCTCCACTTT. Encoded protein: CASSYSGVENSPLHF.

The chain links TRBV11-3 to TRBJ1-1, with a possible D match to TRBD1 (6 bases). This CDR3 has 18 amino acids. CDR1 and CDR2 (germline): SGHNT, YENEEA. Trimming shortened V by 0 bases and J by 4 bases, and 21 bases separated the two germline ends. The CDR3 nucleotides read TGTGCCAGCAGCTTAGATTTAGTAGGTGGGATAGGGGGCACTGAAGCTTTCTTT. Protein: CASSLDLVGGIGGTEAFF.

The gene calls are TRBV19 and TRBJ1-5; D is unresolved. The CDR3 loop spans 13 amino acids. Germline assignment: CDR1 LNHDA and CDR2 SQIVND (reference sequence). V was trimmed by 8 bases and J by 4 bases, leaving 12 bases between them. The CDR3 sequence: CASARQPNQPQHF. The CDR3 nucleotides are TGTGCCAGTGCGCGGCAACCTAATCAGCCCCAGCATTTT.

V usage is TRBV5-6 and J usage is TRBJ1-2; 9 bases align to TRBD1. J gave up 4 bases and V 2 bases, and 9 bases lay outside the gene matches. This CDR3 comprises 16 residues. CDR1 SGHDT and CDR2 YYEEEE come from the germline V gene. The CDR3 region is CASSFGTGRSSYGYTF. DNA of the CDR3: TGTGCCAGCAGCTTCGGGACAGGGAGGAGCAGCTATGGCTACACCTTC.